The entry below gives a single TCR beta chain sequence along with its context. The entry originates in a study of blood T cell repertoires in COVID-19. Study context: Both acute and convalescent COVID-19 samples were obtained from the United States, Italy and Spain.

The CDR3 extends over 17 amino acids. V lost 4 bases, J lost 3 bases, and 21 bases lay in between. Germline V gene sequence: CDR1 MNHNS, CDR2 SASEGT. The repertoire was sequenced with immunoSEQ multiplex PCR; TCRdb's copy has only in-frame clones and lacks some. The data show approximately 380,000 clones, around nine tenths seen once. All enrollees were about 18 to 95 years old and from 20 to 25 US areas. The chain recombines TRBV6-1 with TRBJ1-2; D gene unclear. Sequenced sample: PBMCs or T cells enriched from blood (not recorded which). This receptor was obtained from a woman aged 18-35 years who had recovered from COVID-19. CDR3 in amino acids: CASSGRGGSPRDYGYTF. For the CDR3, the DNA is TGTGCCAGCAGTGGGCGGGGAGGTAGCCCCCGAGACTATGGCTACACCTTC.